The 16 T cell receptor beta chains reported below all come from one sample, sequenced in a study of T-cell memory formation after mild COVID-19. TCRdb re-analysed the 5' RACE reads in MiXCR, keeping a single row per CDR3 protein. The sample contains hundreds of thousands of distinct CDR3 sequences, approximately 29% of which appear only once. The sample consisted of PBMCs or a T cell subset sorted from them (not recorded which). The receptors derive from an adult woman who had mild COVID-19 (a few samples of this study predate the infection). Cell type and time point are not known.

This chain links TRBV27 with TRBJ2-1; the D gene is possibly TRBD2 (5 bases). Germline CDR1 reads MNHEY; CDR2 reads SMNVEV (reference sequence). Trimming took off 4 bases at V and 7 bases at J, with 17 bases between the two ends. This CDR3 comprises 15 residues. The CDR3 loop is CASSSLIRGINEQFF. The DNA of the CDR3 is TGTGCCAGCAGTTCCCTAATTCGAGGGATAAATGAGCAGTTCTTC.

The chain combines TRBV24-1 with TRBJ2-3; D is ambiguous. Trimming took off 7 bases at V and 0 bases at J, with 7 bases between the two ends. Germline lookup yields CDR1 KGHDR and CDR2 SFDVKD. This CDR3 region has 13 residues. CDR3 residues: CATRESSTDTQYF. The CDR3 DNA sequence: TGTGCCACCAGAGAATCTAGCACAGATACGCAGTATTTT.

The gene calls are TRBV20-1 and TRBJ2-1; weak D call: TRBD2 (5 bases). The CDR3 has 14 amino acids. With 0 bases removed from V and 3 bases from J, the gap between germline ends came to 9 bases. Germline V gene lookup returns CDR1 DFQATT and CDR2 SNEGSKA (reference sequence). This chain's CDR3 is CSARDSGYYNEQFF. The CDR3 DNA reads TGCAGTGCTAGAGATTCGGGATACTACAATGAGCAGTTCTTC.

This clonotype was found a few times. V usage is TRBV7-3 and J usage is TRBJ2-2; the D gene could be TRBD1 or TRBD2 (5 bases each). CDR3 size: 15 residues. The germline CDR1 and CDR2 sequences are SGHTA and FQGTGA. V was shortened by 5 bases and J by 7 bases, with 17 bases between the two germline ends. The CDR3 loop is CASSNQGGSDGELFF. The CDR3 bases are TGTGCCAGCAGCAACCAGGGCGGGTCTGACGGGGAGCTGTTTTTT.

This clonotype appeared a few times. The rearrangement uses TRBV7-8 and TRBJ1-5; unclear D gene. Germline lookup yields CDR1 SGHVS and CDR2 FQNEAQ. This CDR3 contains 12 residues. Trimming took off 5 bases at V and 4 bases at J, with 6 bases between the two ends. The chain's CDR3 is CASSQLNQPQHF. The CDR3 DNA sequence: TGTGCCAGCAGCCAACTTAATCAGCCCCAGCATTTT.

This CDR3 is CASSLLGGTGMNTEAFF. The CDR3 DNA is TGTGCCAGCAGTTTACTTGGTGGGACAGGGATGAACACTGAAGCTTTCTTT. V gene TRBV12-3 or TRBV12-4 combines with J gene TRBJ1-1; 9 bases are shared with TRBD1. This CDR3 has 17 residues. Trimming took 2 bases from V and 0 from J; bases not matched to a gene: 7.

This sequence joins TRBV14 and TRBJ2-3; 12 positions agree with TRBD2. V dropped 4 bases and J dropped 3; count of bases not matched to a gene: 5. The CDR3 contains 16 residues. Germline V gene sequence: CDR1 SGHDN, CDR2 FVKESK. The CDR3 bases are TGTGCCAGCAGCCTGACTAGCGGGAGTCGGACAGATACGCAGTATTTT. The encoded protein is CASSLTSGSRTDTQYF. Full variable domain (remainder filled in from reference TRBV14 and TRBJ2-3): EAGVTQFPSHSVIEKGQTVTLRCDPISGHDNLYWYRRVMGKEIKFLLHFVKESKQDESGMPNNRFLAERTGGTYSTLKVQPAELEDSGVYFCASSLTSGSRTDTQYFGPGTRLTVL.

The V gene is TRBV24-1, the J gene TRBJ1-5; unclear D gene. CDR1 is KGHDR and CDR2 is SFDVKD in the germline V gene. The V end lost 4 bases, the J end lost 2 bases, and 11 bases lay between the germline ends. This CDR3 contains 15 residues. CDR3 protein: CATSENNIGNQPQHF. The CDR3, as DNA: TGTGCCACCAGTGAAAACAACATTGGCAATCAGCCCCAGCATTTT.

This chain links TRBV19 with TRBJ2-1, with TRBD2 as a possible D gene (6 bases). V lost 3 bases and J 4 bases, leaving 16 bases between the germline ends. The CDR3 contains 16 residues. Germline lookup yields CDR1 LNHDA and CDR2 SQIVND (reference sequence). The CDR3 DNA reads TGTGCCAGTAGTATGACGTCTGGTGCGGGGTACAATGAGCAGTTCTTC. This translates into CASSMTSGAGYNEQFF.

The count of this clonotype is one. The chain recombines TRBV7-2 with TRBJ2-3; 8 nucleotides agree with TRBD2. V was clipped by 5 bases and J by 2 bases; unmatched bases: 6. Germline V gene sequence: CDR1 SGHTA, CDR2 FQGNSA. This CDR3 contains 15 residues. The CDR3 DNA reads TGTGCCAGCAGCGGGAGCGGGGGCGACACAGATACGCAGTATTTT. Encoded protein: CASSGSGGDTDTQYF.

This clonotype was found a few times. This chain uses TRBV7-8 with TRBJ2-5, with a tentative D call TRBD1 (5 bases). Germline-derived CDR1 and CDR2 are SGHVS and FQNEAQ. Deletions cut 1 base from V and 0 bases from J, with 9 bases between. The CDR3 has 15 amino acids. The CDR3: CASSLVGRDQETQYF. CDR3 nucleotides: TGTGCCAGCAGCTTAGTGGGCAGGGACCAAGAGACCCAGTACTTC.

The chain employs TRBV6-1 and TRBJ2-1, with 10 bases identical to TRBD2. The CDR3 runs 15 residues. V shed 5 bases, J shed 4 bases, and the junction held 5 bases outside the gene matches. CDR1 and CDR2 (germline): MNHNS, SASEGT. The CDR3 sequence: CASSLAGGMYNEQFF. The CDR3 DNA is TGTGCCAGCAGTTTAGCGGGGGGTATGTACAATGAGCAGTTCTTC.

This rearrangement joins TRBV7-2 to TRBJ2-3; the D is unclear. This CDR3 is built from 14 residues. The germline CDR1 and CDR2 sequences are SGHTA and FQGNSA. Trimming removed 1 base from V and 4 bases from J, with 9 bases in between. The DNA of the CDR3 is TGTGCCAGCAGCTTAGGTAGCTACCCAGATACGCAGTATTTT. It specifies CASSLGSYPDTQYF.

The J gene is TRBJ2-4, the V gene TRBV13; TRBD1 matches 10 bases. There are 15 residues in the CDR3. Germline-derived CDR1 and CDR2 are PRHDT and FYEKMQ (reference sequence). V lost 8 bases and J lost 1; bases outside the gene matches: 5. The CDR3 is CASGTGDGAKNIQYF. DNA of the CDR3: TGTGCCAGCGGGACAGGGGATGGGGCCAAAAACATTCAGTACTTC.

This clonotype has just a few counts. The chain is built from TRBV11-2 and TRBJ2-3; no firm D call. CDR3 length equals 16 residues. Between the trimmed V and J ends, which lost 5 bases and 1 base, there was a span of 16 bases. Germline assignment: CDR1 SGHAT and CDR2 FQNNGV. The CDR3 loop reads CASSPTIVGGTDTQYF. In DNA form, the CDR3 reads TGTGCCAGCAGCCCGACGATAGTCGGTGGCACAGATACGCAGTATTTT. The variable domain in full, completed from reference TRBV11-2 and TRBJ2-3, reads EAGVAQSPRYKIIEKRQSVAFWCNPISGHATLYWYQQILGQGPKLLIQFQNNGVVDDSQLPKDRFSAERLKGVDSTLKIQPAKLEDSAVYLCASSPTIVGGTDTQYFGPGTRLTVL.

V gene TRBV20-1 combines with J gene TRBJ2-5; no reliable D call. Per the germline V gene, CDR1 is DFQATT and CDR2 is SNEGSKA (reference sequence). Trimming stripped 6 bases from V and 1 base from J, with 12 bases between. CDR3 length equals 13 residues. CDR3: CSAQRSLQETQYF. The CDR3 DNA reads TGCAGTGCCCAGAGGTCCCTCCAAGAGACCCAGTACTTC.